This T cell receptor beta chain comes out of a study of CD8+ T cells in alopecia areata (dated by TCRdb to 2016 to 2018). Turning to the overall study: The treated patients took part in an open-label pilot trial in which moderate-to-severe alopecia areata was treated with oral tofacitinib at 5 to 10 mg twice daily. Patients stayed on tofacitinib for 6 to 18 months and then had 6 months of follow-up off drug so that delayed response and recurrence could be assessed. In treated patients, disease severity was measured using the SALT score, which gives the percentage of scalp surface area affected. In both human patients and the C3H/HeJ mouse model, the study applied high-throughput TCRbeta sequencing to look at T cell clonal expansion in alopecia areata. On the human side, TCRbeta sequencing was run on scalp tissue and on sorted CD4+ and CD8+ peripheral blood T cells from healthy controls and from alopecia areata patients with either patchy or totalis/universalis disease. Biopsies were taken from tofacitinib-treated patients at baseline and at 4 and 24 weeks of treatment, and a later scalp biopsy was taken in several of the tofacitinib-treated patients. Scalp clonality was compared among normal scalp (n=4), patchy alopecia areata scalp (n=8), and alopecia totalis/universalis scalp (n=8). RNA was obtained with the PAXgene miRNA kit for fixed scalp, the miRNeasy kit for PBMCs, and the RNeasy kit for mouse skin. Amplification of TCRbeta CDR3 regions was done by immunoSEQ multiplex PCR using 35 Vbeta forward primers and 13 Jbeta reverse primers.

Here is what the overall study found, with its caveats: Higher clonality and more expanded CD8+ clones were observed in lesional scalp than in normal scalp, particularly in alopecia totalis/universalis, a finding suggestive of antigenic drive. Because the treated cohort was small and had just a single nonresponder, larger studies are needed to establish links between baseline CD8+ expansion and response. With tofacitinib, both scalp clonality and the number of expanded CD8+ clones among the top 100 scalp clones went down significantly. Shared TCR sequences between patients were less evident than in mice, which may be partly attributable to HLA diversity in the patient population. Resident alphabeta T cells in normal human skin are also sequenced, complicating scalp TCR repertoire analysis, unlike mouse skin dominated by gammadelta T cells. During tofacitinib treatment, many expanded lesional clones remained in scalp and blood, and this persistence may partly explain relapse after treatment is stopped.

Points on this clone: Its antigen has not been determined. No qualities accompany the bases; no much larger clone lies one base away.

The germline V gene encodes CDR1 MNHEY and CDR2 SVGAGI. From the cysteine up to the phenylalanine, the CDR3 has a length of 15 residues. CDR3 DNA only is kept here, 45 bases in frame from base 1. Trimming costs V 2 bases and J 7 bases, and their ends lie 12 bases apart. The library was built by means of the immunoSEQ multiplex PCR assay. RNA was extracted from all samples and reverse transcribed into cDNA as template for TCR sequencing. First-strand cDNA was synthesized with SuperScript III using a 2:1 mix of oligo-dT and random hexamers. Amplification bias was assessed with a synthetic immune receptor repertoire, and residual bias was removed computationally. As for the original processing: After raw reads were preprocessed to remove errors, the CDR3 was defined following IMGT conventions as running from the conserved cysteine to phenylalanine. Clonality was computed as 1 minus the Shannon entropy, with the entropy normalized by log2 of the number of productive unique TCRs. Scalp TCRbeta sequences were cross-referenced with sorted blood CD4 and CD8 repertoires so that the CD4 or CD8 identity of scalp clones could be inferred. Sourced from immuneACCESS, this table was stored by TCRdb with only in-frame sequences that have V and J called. A share of the clones is absent; for the studies checked, an unresolved V gene accounts for under half, and the remainder has no known explanation. D and trimming come from the DNA, and the V and J calls and clone size come from that table. The sample table lists some 150,000 clones, roughly 50% of them with a count of one. In total, the top ten clones hold 16% of the sample.

The sample's treatment or condition label, decoded: oral pan-JAK inhibitor, 5-10 mg twice daily. Lesional scalp punch biopsies and peripheral blood were collected from alopecia areata patients. PBMCs were isolated by density centrifugation and stained for CD3, CD4 and CD8, and CD4+ and CD8+ T cells were sorted on a FACSAria. The sequences come from CD4+ T cells sorted from blood, collected at approximately week 60, from a patient treated with tofacitinib. The sequence is built from TRBV6-5 and TRBJ1-6; the best D guess is TRBD1, with 5 bases matching. This receptor was taken from a human donor with alopecia areata. The CDR3 has the sequence CASSYEGVGNSPLHF. The DNA reads as follows: TGTGCCAGCAGTTACGAAGGGGTGGGAAATTCACCCCTCCACTTT.